What follows is one TCR beta chain and its context. Its antigen is currently unknown. The data stem from a study of STAT3 mutations in large granular lymphocyte leukemia. Sequencing was performed with immunoSEQ multiplex PCR; in TCRdb, only in-frame clones are kept and a portion is missing. Of under 25,000 clones in the sample, around 93% are singletons; the top ten hold 45%. V lost 8 bases and J lost 0, with 11 bases in between. The germline V gene has CDR1 LNHDA and CDR2 SQIVND (reference sequence). The CDR3 loop spans 14 amino acids. Study results and caveats: Every T-LGLL patient had at least one immunodominant TCRbeta clonotype.

The clonotype originates from a man in his 60s with T-cell large granular lymphocyte leukemia. Some clones in this sample may be carry-over from other donors' samples. The rearrangement links TRBV19 to TRBJ1-5; D is ambiguous. Sequencing was done on a sample of peripheral blood mononuclear cells. DNA of the CDR3: TGTGCCAGTGGTTACGACTATAGCAATCAGCCCCAGCATTTT. Translated: CASGYDYSNQPQHF.